The TCR beta chain described here comes from a study of T cell repertoires and Cas9 in healthy adults. Study information: Characterization of SpCas9-reactive CD4 and CD8 T cells covered multi-effector potency, cytotoxicity and lineage.

In regard to this clone: The antigen is undetermined.

Study observations and caveats: Reportedly, SpCas9-reactive effector T cell proliferation and function were mitigated by SpCas9-reactive Tregs in vitro.

Only in-frame clones appear in the TCRdb table, and some are missing; sequencing was by immunoSEQ multiplex PCR. The sample holds 20,000 to 25,000 clones, 90% seen once. The CDR3 extends over 15 amino acids. J was trimmed by 3 bases and V by 7 bases; bases with no gene match: 12. The V gene's germline CDR1 is MNHEY and CDR2 SVGAGI. Sequencing used CD4+ effector T cells (CD127+, CD25-, CD137-, CD154-) from PBMCs; culture status not recorded. The rearrangement joins TRBV6-5 to TRBJ2-7; TRBD1 matches 7 bases. This receptor was obtained from a human donor in good health. The CDR3 region has the DNA TGTGCCAGCATGCTAGCCGGGGCAGGGGGCTACGAGCAGTACTTC. Translating it yields CASMLAGAGGYEQYF.